This TCR beta chain appears in the sequencing data of a study of blood T cells in healthy people across ages. The authors ran a second PCR of roughly 6 to 12 cycles using a sample-barcoded 5' primer and a J-beta primer mix. TCRdb re-derived calls from the 5' RACE reads in MiXCR, one entry per CDR3 protein. Altogether about a million distinct CDR3 sequences are present, about 48% being singletons, with the ten largest covering 13%. Isolation of PBMCs gave at least 6 million cells per sample. This CDR3 has 13 residues. Germline loops: CDR1 ENHRY, CDR2 SYGVKD. The sequence came from a man aged 30-40 years in good health. Sequencing was done on a sample of blood. This sequence joins TRBV10-3 and TRBJ2-4; D gene uncertain. The end of the DNA fits TRBJ2-7 better, so the J call may be wrong. This chain's CDR3 is CAVARERIYEQYF. CDR3 in DNA: TGTGCCGTCGCCCGAGAGAGGATCTACGAGCAGTACTTC.